A single sample is the source of the 30 T cell receptor beta chains below, sequenced in a study of cytomegalovirus exposure and HLA in healthy donors. In the PCR, 60 Vbeta and 13 Jbeta primers were used. Some clones are missing from TCRdb's copy, which holds only in-frame ones; the method was immunoSEQ multiplex PCR. The table has 100,000 or so clones, around two thirds seen once; the top ten hold 2% to 2.5%. The material sequenced was PBMCs. These receptors all come from a human donor in good health.

The V and J genes are TRBV30 and TRBJ1-2, with D uncertain. The germline CDR1 and CDR2 sequences are GTSNPN and SVGIG (reference sequence). V was shortened by 0 bases and J by 4 bases, with 9 bases between the two germline ends. The CDR3 has 13 amino acids. The CDR3 DNA reads TGTGCCTGGAGTGTACCGGGGATCTATGGCTACACCTTC. Amino acids: CAWSVPGIYGYTF.

V gene TRBV5-1 combines with J gene TRBJ1-3; 7 nucleotides line up with TRBD1. Germline V gene lookup returns CDR1 SGHRS and CDR2 YFSETQ. The CDR3 extends over 15 amino acids. Trimming cost V 0 bases and J 4 bases; bases outside gene matches: 4. The CDR3 loop reads CASSLGQGLGNTIYF. The DNA of the CDR3 is TGCGCCAGCAGCTTGGGACAGGGCTTGGGAAACACCATATATTTT.

The chain couples TRBV19 to TRBJ2-7; 8 nucleotides agree with TRBD2. The V and J ends lost 4 bases and 2 bases, in that order; junction bases with no gene match: 13. Germline lookup yields CDR1 LNHDA and CDR2 SQIVND (reference sequence). CDR3 length equals 17 residues. CDR3 coding DNA: TGTGCCAGTAGTACCCACGGGGGGGGGCGGACCGCCTACGAGCAGTACTTC. Translating gives CASSTHGGGRTAYEQYF.

The gene calls are TRBV5-1 and TRBJ1-1, with D maybe TRBD1 (6 bases). The CDR3 contains 14 residues. Germline V gene lookup returns CDR1 SGHRS and CDR2 YFSETQ. V lost 4 bases, J lost 5 bases, and 15 bases lay in between. The CDR3 spells CASSIPKGGTEAFF. CDR3 coding DNA: TGCGCCAGCAGCATCCCGAAGGGGGGGACTGAAGCTTTCTTT.

This clone showed up just a few times. This sequence joins TRBV5-1 and TRBJ2-1, with D perhaps TRBD1 (5 bases). Germline V gene sequence: CDR1 SGHRS, CDR2 YFSETQ. V shed 1 base and J shed 7 bases, with 9 bases lying between them. The CDR3 contains 13 residues. CDR3 sequence: CASSLPQGNEQFF. DNA for the CDR3: TGCGCCAGCAGCTTGCCTCAGGGAAATGAGCAGTTCTTC.

The chain has TRBV5-1 and TRBJ1-1; no reliable D call. The CDR3 runs 14 residues. V shed 5 bases and J shed 4 bases, with 15 bases lying between them. CDR1 is SGHRS and CDR2 is YFSETQ in the germline V gene. For the CDR3, the DNA is TGCGCCAGCAGTTCAGAGGTTCTTTCCACTGAAGCTTTCTTT. Amino acids: CASSSEVLSTEAFF.

The chain combines TRBV5-5 with TRBJ1-6, with D possibly being TRBD1 (6 bases). Trimming stripped 2 bases from V and 7 bases from J, with 10 bases between. The CDR3 covers 14 residues. Germline CDR1 reads SGHKS; CDR2 reads YYEKEE (reference sequence). As DNA, the CDR3 is TGTGCCAGCAGCTTTCAGGGGCCAAATTCACCCCTCCACTTT. Translation gives CASSFQGPNSPLHF.

This clone occurred a few times. This chain connects TRBV18 to TRBJ2-2; D possibly corresponds to TRBD1 (6 bases). This CDR3 comprises 12 residues. Germline-derived CDR1 and CDR2 are KGHSH and LQKENI. Trimming left V 5 bases short and J 7 bases short, with 8 bases between. CDR3 sequence (DNA): TGTGCCAGCTCATCAGGGGTCGGGGAGCTGTTTTTT. Encoded protein: CASSSGVGELFF. The full variable domain, completed using reference TRBV18 and TRBJ2-2, is NAGVMQNPRHLVRRRGQEARLRCSPMKGHSHVYWYRQLPEEGLKFMVYLQKENIIDESGMPKERFSAEFPKEGPSILRIQQVVRGDSAAYFCASSSGVGELFFGEGSRLTVL.

This clone turned up a few times. This chain uses TRBV9 with TRBJ2-2; 15 bases are shared with TRBD2. The CDR3 is 20 amino acids. With V trimmed by 3 bases and J by 2 bases, 11 bases remained unmatched. Germline V lookup: CDR1 SGDLS, CDR2 YYNGEE. The CDR3 sequence is CASSETGTSGGRSNTGELFF. The CDR3 DNA sequence: TGTGCCAGCAGCGAGACCGGGACTAGCGGGGGGAGATCTAACACCGGGGAGCTGTTTTTT. Full variable domain (remainder filled in from reference TRBV9 and TRBJ2-2): DSGVTQTPKHLITATGQRVTLRCSPRSGDLSVYWYQQSLDQGLQFLIQYYNGEERAKGNILERFSAQQFPDLHSELNLSSLELGDSALYFCASSETGTSGGRSNTGELFFGEGSRLTVL.

The V call is TRBV4-2, the J call TRBJ2-1, with D possibly matching TRBD2 (6 bases). V lost 4 bases and J lost 6, with 16 bases in between. The length of the CDR3 is 15 residues. CDR1 LGHNA and CDR2 YNFKEQ come from the germline V gene. CDR3 in amino acids: CASSPPRVGGNEQFF. In nucleotides, the CDR3 is TGTGCCAGCAGCCCCCCGAGGGTGGGAGGCAATGAGCAGTTCTTC.

The CDR3 spells CSVHLAGYEQYF. The CDR3 bases are TGCAGCGTGCACCTAGCGGGGTACGAGCAGTACTTC. The gene calls are TRBV29-1 and TRBJ2-7; 9 positions match TRBD2. The germline V gene has CDR1 SQVTM and CDR2 ANQGSEA. Trimming took 6 bases from V and 4 from J; bases not matched to a gene: 4. The CDR3 is 12 amino acids.

Written as DNA, the CDR3 is TGCAGCGTTGGTGATAGCGGGGGGGTAAGCTCCTACGAGCAGTACTTC. Its protein is CSVGDSGGVSSYEQYF. V and J are TRBV29-1 and TRBJ2-7, with 11 bases fitting TRBD2. Germline lookup yields CDR1 SQVTM and CDR2 ANQGSEA. V was clipped by 4 bases and J by 0 bases; unmatched bases: 8. There are 16 residues in the CDR3.

This clone was recorded once. This chain's CDR3 is CAITDTGELFF. CDR3 nucleotide sequence: TGTGCCATCACCGACACCGGGGAGCTGTTTTTT. The chain employs TRBV10-3 and TRBJ2-2; no clear D. The CDR3 extends over 11 amino acids. Germline CDR1 is ENHRY and CDR2 is SYGVKD. V was cut by 7 bases and J by 3 bases, with 3 bases left in between.

This clone was recorded once. This chain connects TRBV7-2 to TRBJ1-2; 9 positions agree with TRBD1. V was pared by 5 bases and J by 5 bases, with 3 bases of the junction left unmatched. CDR1 and CDR2 from the germline V gene are SGHTA and FQGNSA. The CDR3 has 13 residues. CDR3 coding DNA: TGTGCCAGCAGCCAACAGGGGGCTTATGGCTACACCTTC. Encoded protein: CASSQQGAYGYTF. The full variable domain, with the rest looked up from reference TRBV7-2 and TRBJ1-2, is GAGVSQSPSNKVTEKGKDVELRCDPISGHTALYWYRQSLGQGLEFLIYFQGNSAPDKSGLPSDRFSAERTGGSVSTLTIQRTQQEDSAVYLCASSQQGAYGYTFGSGTRLTVV.

This clone showed up just a few times. J is TRBJ2-1 and V is TRBV6-1; a possible D gene is TRBD1 (5 bases). Per germline, CDR1 MNHNS and CDR2 SASEGT. The CDR3 covers 11 residues. The V and J ends lost 4 bases and 7 bases respectively, with 5 bases between them. CDR3 in DNA: TGTGCCAGCAGTGGACAGAATGAGCAGTTCTTC. Protein product: CASSGQNEQFF.

In the case of this clone: The same CDR3 also results from other DNA sequences found in this sample. CDR3: CASSLGGLTEAFF. CDR3 nucleotide sequence: TGTGCCAGCAGCTTAGGGGGACTCACTGAAGCTTTCTTT. The rearrangement links TRBV7-9 to TRBJ1-1; maybe TRBD1 (5 bases). Germline loops: CDR1 SEHNR, CDR2 FQNEAQ (reference sequence). V lost 1 base, J lost 4 bases, and 7 bases lay in between. This CDR3 has 13 amino acids.

CDR3 loop: CASSYSIGANTEAFF. Here the CDR3 DNA reads TGTGCCAGCAGTTACTCGATAGGAGCAAACACTGAAGCTTTCTTT. The chain couples TRBV6-6 to TRBJ1-1; no definite D call. This CDR3 has 15 amino acids. The V and J ends lost 0 bases and 2 bases respectively, with 10 bases between them. CDR1 and CDR2 from the germline V gene are MNHNY and SVGAGI (reference sequence).

V usage is TRBV2 and J usage is TRBJ1-4; D possibly corresponds to TRBD1 (6 bases). The CDR3 runs 13 residues. V was pared by 8 bases and J by 8 bases, with 15 bases between. Germline values: CDR1 SNHLY, CDR2 FYNNEI. In nucleotides, the CDR3 is TGTGCCAGCCGGACAGAGGGTTTAGAAAAACTGTTTTTT. It codes for CASRTEGLEKLFF. Based on the CDR3 plus reference TRBV2 and TRBJ1-4, the full variable domain is EPEVTQTPSHQVTQMGQEVILRCVPISNHLYFYWYRQILGQKVEFLVSFYNNEISEKSEIFDDQFSVERPDGSNFTLKIRSTKLEDSAMYFCASRTEGLEKLFFGSGTQLSVL.

The genes are TRBV7-2 and TRBJ2-1; tentative D call: TRBD2 (6 bases). CDR1 is SGHTA, CDR2 FQGNSA, per germline. The CDR3 has 14 residues. V was trimmed by 5 bases and J by 9 bases, leaving 17 bases between them. CDR3: CASSPFGGKGEQFF. CDR3 DNA: TGTGCCAGCAGCCCCTTCGGGGGTAAGGGTGAGCAGTTCTTC.

This sequence joins TRBV7-2 and TRBJ1-3; D is ambiguous. The CDR3 has 17 amino acids. Germline loops: CDR1 SGHTA, CDR2 FQGNSA. V lost 0 bases and J lost 0, with 12 bases in between. The CDR3 nucleotides are TGTGCCAGCAGCTTAGCCAATTCTTGGGCCTCTGGAAACACCATATATTTT. Translating gives CASSLANSWASGNTIYF.

This clone was seen only a few times. The chain carries TRBV6-6 and TRBJ2-7; D unclear. V lost 2 bases, J lost 7 bases, and 6 bases lay in between. CDR1 is MNHNY and CDR2 is SVGAGI in the germline V gene (reference sequence). The CDR3 loop spans 11 amino acids. This chain's CDR3 is CASSYIREQYF. CDR3 DNA: TGTGCCAGCAGTTACATCAGGGAGCAGTACTTC.

This chain connects TRBV6-4 to TRBJ2-1; possibly TRBD1 for D (6 bases). CDR3 length: 13 amino acids. Between the trimmed V and J ends, which lost 2 bases and 5 bases, there was a span of 7 bases. Germline V gene data show CDR1 as MRHNA and CDR2 as SNTAGT. This CDR3 is CASSDDRHNEQFF. For the CDR3, the DNA is TGTGCCAGCAGTGACGACAGGCACAATGAGCAGTTCTTC.

This clone was observed a few times. The chain links TRBV19 to TRBJ1-4; D might be TRBD1 (5 bases). The germline gives CDR1 LNHDA, CDR2 SQIVND (reference sequence). Trimming cost V 1 base and J 5 bases, with 11 bases left between them. The CDR3 runs to 15 residues. The CDR3 loop is CASSIAGHLNEKLFF. CDR3 sequence (DNA): TGTGCCAGTAGTATAGCCGGACACCTGAATGAAAAACTGTTTTTT.

This clone was observed once. CDR3 loop: CASSQVQSYGYTF. CDR3 bases: TGCGCCAGCAGCCAAGTCCAGTCTTATGGCTACACCTTC. This sequence joins TRBV4-1 and TRBJ1-2; no reliable D call. Germline CDR1 reads MGHRA; CDR2 reads YSYEKL. The V and J ends lost 1 base and 5 bases respectively, with 8 bases between them. CDR3 size: 13 residues.

For the CDR3, the DNA is TGTGCCAGCAGCCGAAACCCCGGGACAGGGGGCGGCTTTGCCTACGAGCAGTACTTC. This codes for CASSRNPGTGGGFAYEQYF. The chain employs TRBV27 and TRBJ2-7; 12 positions agree with TRBD1. Germline CDR1 reads MNHEY; CDR2 reads SMNVEV (reference sequence). The CDR3 length is 19 residues. V gave up 6 bases and J gave up 2 bases; unmatched junction bases: 17.

This clone was observed a handful of times. This rearrangement joins TRBV27 to TRBJ2-1; TRBD2 agrees at 8 bases. The CDR3 runs to 16 residues. The junction had 4 bases not matched to a gene; V was cut back by 3 bases and J by 0 bases. Per the germline V gene, CDR1 is MNHEY and CDR2 is SMNVEV (reference sequence). CDR3 in DNA: TGTGCCAGCAGTTTTGAAGCGGGGGTCTCCTACAATGAGCAGTTCTTC. Residues: CASSFEAGVSYNEQFF.

This chain links TRBV5-1 with TRBJ1-2, with TRBD1 matching 8 bases. The CDR3 length is 15 residues. The germline CDR1 and CDR2 sequences are SGHRS and YFSETQ. J was trimmed by 2 bases and V by 5 bases; bases with no gene match: 8. The DNA for the CDR3 is TGCGCCAGCAGGAAACAGGGGGAGACCAACTATGGCTACACCTTC. It translates to CASRKQGETNYGYTF.

The chain recombines TRBV4-1 with TRBJ2-7, with unresolved D. Germline values: CDR1 MGHRA, CDR2 YSYEKL. Trimming pared 4 bases from V and 8 bases from J, leaving 21 bases between. CDR3 length: 15 amino acids. The CDR3 DNA is TGCGCCAGCAGCCCAACCCGCGGAAAGTTTGATAAGCAGTACTTC. As protein: CASSPTRGKFDKQYF.

This clone appeared many times. This chain joins TRBV5-1 and TRBJ2-7, with TRBD1 matching over 10 bases. J gave up 2 bases and V 6 bases, and 5 bases lay outside the gene matches. From germline, CDR1 is SGHRS and CDR2 YFSETQ. The CDR3 covers 14 residues. The CDR3: CASTHGTGAYEQYF. For the CDR3, the DNA is TGCGCCAGCACACACGGGACAGGGGCCTACGAGCAGTACTTC.

This clone turned up a few times. This sequence joins TRBV9 and TRBJ2-1; 11 nucleotides agree with TRBD2. This CDR3 spans 16 amino acids. CDR1 and CDR2 (germline): SGDLS, YYNGEE. V lost 0 bases, J lost 8 bases, and 7 bases stayed unmatched. CDR3 sequence (DNA): TGTGCCAGCAGCGTAGGGGGGCTAGCGGGGGGAGATGAGCAGTTCTTC. Encoded protein: CASSVGGLAGGDEQFF.